A single T cell receptor beta chain is shown here with its context. The sample belongs to a study of cytomegalovirus exposure and HLA in healthy donors. The PCR had 60 Vbeta and 13 Jbeta primers. Libraries were prepared by immunoSEQ multiplex PCR; TCRdb keeps only in-frame clonotypes and omits some of them. The sample includes 150,000 to 200,000 clones, 84% of them seen just once. The material sequenced was PBMCs. This TCR came from a boy aged 10-17 years in good health and CMV-seronegative.

CDR3 coding DNA: TGCGCCAGCAGCCAAGATAGGTCTAGCGCGAACCGGTACAATGAGCAGTTCTTC. It encodes CASSQDRSSANRYNEQFF. The chain is built from TRBV4-1 and TRBJ2-1; a weak D match, TRBD2 (6 bases). Between the trimmed V and J ends, which lost 0 bases and 4 bases, there was a span of 19 bases. Germline V lookup: CDR1 MGHRA, CDR2 YSYEKL. This CDR3 has 18 residues.